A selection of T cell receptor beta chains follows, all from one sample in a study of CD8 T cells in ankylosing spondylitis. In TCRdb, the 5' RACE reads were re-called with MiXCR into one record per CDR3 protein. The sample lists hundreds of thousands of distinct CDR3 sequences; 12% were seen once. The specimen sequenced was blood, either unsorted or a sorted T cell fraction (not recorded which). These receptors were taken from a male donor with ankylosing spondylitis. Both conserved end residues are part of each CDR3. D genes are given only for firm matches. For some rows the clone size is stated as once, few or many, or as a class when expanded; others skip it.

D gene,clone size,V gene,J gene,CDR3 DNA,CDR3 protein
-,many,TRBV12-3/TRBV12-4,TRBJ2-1,TGTGCCAGCAGTTTCCGGGAAAACACTGAGCAGTTCTTC,CASSFRENTEQFF
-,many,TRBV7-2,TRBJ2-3,TGTGCCAGCAGCTTAGGGGGAGGCCCAGATACGCAGTATTTT,CASSLGGGPDTQYF
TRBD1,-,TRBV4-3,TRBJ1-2,TGCGCCAGCAGCCAACAAACAGGGGTAGGAGGCTACACCTTC,CASSQQTGVGGYTF
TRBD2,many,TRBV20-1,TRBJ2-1,TGCAGTGCTAGAAAAGGGGCGGGAGGATACAATGAGCAGTTCTTC,CSARKGAGGYNEQFF
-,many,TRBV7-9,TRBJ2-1,TGTGCCAGCAGCTTAGATAACTTTATATCGACCAATGAGCAGTTCTTC,CASSLDNFISTNEQFF
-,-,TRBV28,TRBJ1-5,TGTGCCAGCCAGGGGTTTAGCAATCAGCCCCAGCATTTT,CASQGFSNQPQHF
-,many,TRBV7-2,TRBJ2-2,TGTGCCAGCAGCTTAGCGTGGGCGGCCGCGAACACCGGGGAGCTGTTTTTT,CASSLAWAAANTGELFF
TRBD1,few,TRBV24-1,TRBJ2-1,TGTGCCACCAGTGAGCCGGGACAGGGGGAGGCTGAGCAGTTCTTC,CATSEPGQGEAEQFF
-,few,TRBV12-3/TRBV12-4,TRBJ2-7,TGTGCCAGCAGTTTCCGGAGTGGGAGTTACGAGCAGTACTTC,CASSFRSGSYEQYF
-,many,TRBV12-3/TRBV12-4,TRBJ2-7,TGTGCCAGCAGTTTAGCAGGACGGAGGTACTTC,CASSLAGRRYF
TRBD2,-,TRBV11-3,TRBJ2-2,TGTGCCAGCAGCTTTAGCGGGGGCACGAACACCGGGGAGCTGTTTTTT,CASSFSGGTNTGELFF
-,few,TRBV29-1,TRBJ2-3,TGCAGCGTTGTAGGGAGCCGGAGCACAGATACGCAGTATTTT,CSVVGSRSTDTQYF
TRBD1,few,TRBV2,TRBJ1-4,TGTGCCAGCAGTGTGTTTCGGACAGGAACTAATGAAAAACTGTTTTTT,CASSVFRTGTNEKLFF
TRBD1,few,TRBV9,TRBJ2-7,TGTGCCAGCAGCGTGGGGGCCGGGACAGGGTACGAGCAGTACTTC,CASSVGAGTGYEQYF
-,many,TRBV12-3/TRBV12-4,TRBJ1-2,TGTGCCAGCAGCCCCGACCCGGGCTATGGCTACACCTTC,CASSPDPGYGYTF
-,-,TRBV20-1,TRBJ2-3,TGCAGTGCCCGACGGTTTCAGCTCAGCACAGATACGCAGTATTTT,CSARRFQLSTDTQYF
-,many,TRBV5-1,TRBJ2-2,TGCGCCAGCAGCTCCCAAGGGACCGGCGGGGAGCTGTTTTTT,CASSSQGTGGELFF
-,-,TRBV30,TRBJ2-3,TGTGCCTGGAGTGCCGGATTCACAGATACGCAGTATTTT,CAWSAGFTDTQYF
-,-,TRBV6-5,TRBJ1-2,TGTGCCAGCAGTTACCGGACTTCTTCAAACTATGGCTACACCTTC,CASSYRTSSNYGYTF
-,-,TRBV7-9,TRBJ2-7,TGTGCCAGCAGCTTAGCAGCTACCGCCTACGAGCAGTACTTC,CASSLAATAYEQYF
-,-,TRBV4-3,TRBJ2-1,TGCGCCAGCAGCCAAGAAAGGACTAGGGGGGGCAATGAGCAGTTCTTC,CASSQERTRGGNEQFF
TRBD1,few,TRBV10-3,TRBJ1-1,TGTGCCATCAGGACACAGGGGGCTGAAGCTTTCTTT,CAIRTQGAEAFF
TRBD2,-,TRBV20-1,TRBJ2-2,TGCAGTCTTGGACTAGCGGGCACCGGGGAGCTGTTTTTT,CSLGLAGTGELFF
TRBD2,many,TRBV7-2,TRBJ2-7,TGTGCCAGCAGCCGACTAGCGGGAGGGTACGAGCAGTACTTC,CASSRLAGGYEQYF
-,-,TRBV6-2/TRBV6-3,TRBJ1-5,TGTGCCAGCAGTTACTGGGGGTTCAGCAATCAGCCCCAGCATTTT,CASSYWGFSNQPQHF
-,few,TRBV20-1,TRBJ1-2,TGCAGTGCTATGAAGGGATCTAACTATGGCTACACCTTC,CSAMKGSNYGYTF
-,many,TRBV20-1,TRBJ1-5,TGCAGTGCCTTGAGCTTCAGGGACGATCAGCCCCAGCATTTT,CSALSFRDDQPQHF
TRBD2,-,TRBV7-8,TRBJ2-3,TGTGCCAGCAGCTTATATCCTAGCGGAAACACAGATACGCAGTATTTT,CASSLYPSGNTDTQYF
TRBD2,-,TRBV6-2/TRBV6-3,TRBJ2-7,TGTGCCAGCAGTTATAGCCCAGCGGGAGAATTCAACGAGCAGTACTTC,CASSYSPAGEFNEQYF
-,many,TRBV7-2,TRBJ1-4,TGTGCCAGCATGAGAGCAACTAATGAAAAACTGTTTTTT,CASMRATNEKLFF
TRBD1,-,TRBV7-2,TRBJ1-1,TGTGCCAGCAGCGTTGACAGGGTGGGGAACACTGAAGCTTTCTTT,CASSVDRVGNTEAFF
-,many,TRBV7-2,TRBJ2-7,TGTGCCAGCAGTCCTAGCTCGTACTACGAGCAGTACTTC,CASSPSSYYEQYF
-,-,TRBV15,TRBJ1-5,TGTGCCACCAGCAGGGAAAGTAATAGCAATCAGCCCCAGCATTTT,CATSRESNSNQPQHF
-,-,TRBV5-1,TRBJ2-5,TGCGCCAGCAGCTTGGGCGTCCGACAGAACCAAGAGACCCAGTACTTC,CASSLGVRQNQETQYF
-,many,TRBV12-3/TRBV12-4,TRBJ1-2,TGTGCCAGCAGTTTAGAGGTCTATGGCTACACCTTC,CASSLEVYGYTF
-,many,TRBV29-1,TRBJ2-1,TGCAGCGTAGTCGCGTTCGCGTACAATGAGCAGTTCTTC,CSVVAFAYNEQFF
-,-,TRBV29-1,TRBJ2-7,TGCAGCGTAGGGGACTGGATGAAGGACGAGCAGTACTTC,CSVGDWMKDEQYF
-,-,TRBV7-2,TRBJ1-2,TGTGCCAGCAGCTTAGATGTCGGACATCTCAACTATGGCTACACCTTC,CASSLDVGHLNYGYTF
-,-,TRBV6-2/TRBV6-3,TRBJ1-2,TGTGCCAGCAGTTACTCGATAAGTTACGGCTACACCTTC,CASSYSISYGYTF
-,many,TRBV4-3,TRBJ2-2,TGCGCCAGCAGCCAAGTTTCAGGAGACACCGGGGAGCTGTTTTTT,CASSQVSGDTGELFF
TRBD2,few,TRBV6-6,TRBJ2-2,TGTGCCAGCAGGGGGGGGTACACCGGGGAGCTGTTTTTT,CASRGGYTGELFF
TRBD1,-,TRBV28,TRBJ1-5,TGTGCCAGCAGTTCGGGACAGTACCATCAGCCCCAGCATTTT,CASSSGQYHQPQHF